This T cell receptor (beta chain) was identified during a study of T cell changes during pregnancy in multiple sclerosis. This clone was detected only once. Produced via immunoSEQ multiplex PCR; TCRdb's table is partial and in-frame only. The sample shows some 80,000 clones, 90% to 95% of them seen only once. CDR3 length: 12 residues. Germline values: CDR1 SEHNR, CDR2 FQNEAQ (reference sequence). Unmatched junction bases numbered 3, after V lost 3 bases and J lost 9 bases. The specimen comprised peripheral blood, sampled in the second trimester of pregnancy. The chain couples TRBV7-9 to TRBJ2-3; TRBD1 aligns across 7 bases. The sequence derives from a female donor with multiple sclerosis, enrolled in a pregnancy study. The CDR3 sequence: CASSLGQNTQYF. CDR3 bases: TGTGCCAGCAGCTTGGGACAGAACACGCAGTATTTT.